The entry that follows covers one T cell receptor beta chain sequence. This CDR3 spans 14 amino acids. The V end was cut by 7 bases, the J end by 4 bases, with 15 bases between. The entry originates in a study of T cell changes during pregnancy in multiple sclerosis. The data were produced by immunoSEQ multiplex PCR, yet TCRdb's version contains in-frame clones alone and is incomplete. The table includes roughly 79,000 clones, roughly 93% detected once. Sequences were derived from peripheral blood, sampled in the second trimester of pregnancy. This receptor was obtained from a female donor in good health, enrolled as a control in a pregnancy study. V and J are TRBV5-3 and TRBJ1-5; the D is unclear. TRBV5-3 is assigned to the ORF class and has an uncertain function. CDR3 in DNA: TGTGCCAGAGCATATCCACGGGGAAATCAGCCCCAGCATTTT. Translated: CARAYPRGNQPQHF.